These 30 T cell receptor beta chains share one sample of origin, sequenced in a study of cytomegalovirus exposure and HLA in healthy donors. Sequenced by immunoSEQ multiplex PCR; TCRdb stores in-frame clones only, minus some. The table has hundreds of thousands of clones, roughly 90% seen once. Sequencing was performed on PBMCs. Every receptor here comes from a woman under 30 in good health and CMV-seronegative.

This CDR3 reads CASSLGTSGPNEQFF. CDR3 nucleotide sequence: TGTGCCAGCAGCCTAGGGACTAGCGGCCCCAATGAGCAGTTCTTC. The gene calls are TRBV9 and TRBJ2-1, with 11 bases fitting TRBD2. The CDR3 consists of 15 residues. With V trimmed by 4 bases and J by 6 bases, 6 bases remained unmatched. Germline CDR1 and CDR2: SGDLS and YYNGEE.

The V call is TRBV27, the J call TRBJ2-1; 10 positions match TRBD2. CDR3 length equals 16 residues. Per the germline V gene, CDR1 is MNHEY and CDR2 is SMNVEV (reference sequence). J was trimmed by 1 base and V by 2 bases; bases with no gene match: 2. The CDR3, as DNA: TGTGCCAGCAGTTTAATAGCGGGAGGTTCCTACAATGAGCAGTTCTTC. The encoded protein is CASSLIAGGSYNEQFF.

CDR3 amino acids: CASRSDMSSYNSPLHF. The CDR3 DNA follows: TGTGCCAGCAGGAGTGACATGAGCTCCTATAATTCACCCCTCCACTTT. The genes are TRBV28 and TRBJ1-6; D not certain. Trimming took off 6 bases at V and 0 bases at J, with 12 bases between the two ends. Germline V gives CDR1 MDHEN, CDR2 SYDVKM. This CDR3 contains 16 residues.

The chain joins TRBV10-1 to TRBJ2-7; D is perhaps TRBD2 (5 bases). From germline, CDR1 is WNHNN and CDR2 SYGVQD (reference sequence). Trimming cost V 5 bases and J 4 bases, with 9 bases left between them. The CDR3 runs 12 residues. In nucleotides, the CDR3 is TGCGCCAGCAGTAGTAGGGAGTACGAGCAGTACTTC. It codes for CASSSREYEQYF.

This chain joins TRBV5-1 and TRBJ2-2, with a weak D call TRBD2 (6 bases). The ends were cut back, 4 bases at V and 6 bases at J, with 19 bases in the middle. The CDR3 length is 16 residues. Per germline, CDR1 SGHRS and CDR2 YFSETQ. The CDR3 region has the DNA TGCGCCAGCAGCCCGGTGGAGGGTGGGGAGGCCGGGGAGCTGTTTTTT. It encodes CASSPVEGGEAGELFF.

This chain links TRBV5-1 with TRBJ1-1, with D hard to call. V gave up 4 bases and J gave up 3 bases, with 16 bases separating them. Germline lookup yields CDR1 SGHRS and CDR2 YFSETQ. This CDR3 region has 15 residues. The CDR3 is CASSPQSVSDTEAFF. Written as DNA, the CDR3 is TGCGCCAGCAGCCCTCAAAGTGTATCGGACACTGAAGCTTTCTTT.

This clone was recorded a few times. The chain has TRBV18 and TRBJ2-7; TRBD2 aligns across 8 bases. The V and J ends lost 5 bases and 0 bases, in that order; junction bases with no gene match: 3. This CDR3 has 14 residues. Per germline, CDR1 KGHSH and CDR2 LQKENI. CDR3 nucleotide sequence: TGTGCCAGCTCAGCCGGGACTAGCTCCTACGAGCAGTACTTC. This translates into CASSAGTSSYEQYF.

This clone showed up just a few times. The V call is TRBV28, the J call TRBJ1-5; D not certain. The CDR3 contains 13 residues. Trimming cost V 3 bases and J 5 bases, with 8 bases left between them. Germline CDR1 is MDHEN and CDR2 is SYDVKM. The CDR3: CASSLAGDQPQHF. In DNA, the CDR3 is TGTGCCAGCAGTTTGGCCGGGGATCAGCCCCAGCATTTT.

The CDR3 DNA sequence: TGCAGCGTTGAAGATCTAAAGGGGAGGACATACTACGAGCAGTACTTC. It yields the protein CSVEDLKGRTYYEQYF. The chain uses TRBV29-1 and TRBJ2-7; tentative D call: TRBD2 (6 bases). There are 16 residues in the CDR3. CDR1 is SQVTM, CDR2 ANQGSEA, per germline. With 0 bases removed from V and 3 bases from J, the gap between germline ends came to 18 bases.

The chain links TRBV7-2 to TRBJ2-7, with TRBD1 identical over 12 bases. CDR3 length: 14 amino acids. CDR1 is SGHTA and CDR2 is FQGNSA in the germline V gene. The V and J ends lost 5 bases and 7 bases, in that order; junction bases with no gene match: 6. CDR3 coding DNA: TGTGCCAGCAGCAGGGGACAGGGGGCGCGGGAGCAGTACTTC. This gives the protein CASSRGQGAREQYF.

This rearrangement joins TRBV4-3 to TRBJ2-5; 9 bases are a match to TRBD2. Germline V CDR1 and CDR2: LGHNA, YSLEER. J gave up 4 bases and V 5 bases, and 8 bases lay outside the gene matches. CDR3 length: 15 residues. CDR3 sequence reads: CASSVGAGGRETQYF. Written as DNA, the CDR3 is TGCGCCAGCAGCGTCGGGGCGGGAGGGAGAGAGACCCAGTACTTC.

This chain uses TRBV2 with TRBJ2-5, with D unresolved. CDR3 size: 13 residues. V was pared by 5 bases and J by 2 bases, with 9 bases between. Germline CDR1 SNHLY, CDR2 FYNNEI. This CDR3 is CASSFALQETQYF. The CDR3 DNA reads TGTGCCAGCAGTTTCGCGTTACAAGAGACCCAGTACTTC. Full variable domain (missing parts from reference TRBV2 and TRBJ2-5): EPEVTQTPSHQVTQMGQEVILRCVPISNHLYFYWYRQILGQKVEFLVSFYNNEISEKSEIFDDQFSVERPDGSNFTLKIRSTKLEDSAMYFCASSFALQETQYFGPGTRLLVL.

The genes are TRBV7-2 and TRBJ2-7; 7 bases are a match to TRBD1. Losses at the gene ends were 5 bases for V and 5 bases for J; bases not matched to a gene: 9. This CDR3 has 14 residues. Germline CDR1 reads SGHTA; CDR2 reads FQGNSA. DNA of the CDR3: TGTGCCAGCAGCGCCGGACAGGCCAACCACGAGCAGTACTTC. It yields the protein CASSAGQANHEQYF.

The rearrangement links TRBV19 to TRBJ1-4, with D unresolved. The CDR3 is made up of 15 amino acids. The V end was cut by 1 base, the J end by 4 bases, with 10 bases between. CDR1 LNHDA and CDR2 SQIVND come from the germline V gene (reference sequence). The CDR3 DNA reads as TGTGCCAGTAGTATAGGAGGGAGTCTTAATGAAAAACTGTTTTTT. Amino acids: CASSIGGSLNEKLFF.

V and J are TRBV2 and TRBJ1-2, with D tentatively TRBD1 (6 bases). CDR1 and CDR2 from the germline V gene are SNHLY and FYNNEI. This CDR3 has 14 amino acids. The ends were cut back, 2 bases at V and 1 base at J, with 8 bases in the middle. CDR3 sequence reads: CASSEHRDNYGYTF. CDR3 bases: TGTGCCAGCAGTGAACACAGGGATAACTATGGCTACACCTTC. Full variable domain (missing parts from reference TRBV2 and TRBJ1-2): EPEVTQTPSHQVTQMGQEVILRCVPISNHLYFYWYRQILGQKVEFLVSFYNNEISEKSEIFDDQFSVERPDGSNFTLKIRSTKLEDSAMYFCASSEHRDNYGYTFGSGTRLTVV.

This chain joins TRBV7-3 and TRBJ2-3; possible D gene TRBD1, 5 bases. Germline V CDR1 and CDR2: SGHTA, FQGTGA. Trimming pared 5 bases from V and 6 bases from J, leaving 12 bases between. This CDR3 region has 13 residues. The CDR3 region has the DNA TGTGCCAGCAGCCCCCAGGGTTTGGATACGCAGTATTTT. Translation gives CASSPQGLDTQYF.

The chain couples TRBV11-2 to TRBJ2-7, with D perhaps matching TRBD2 (5 bases). This CDR3 spans 16 amino acids. CDR1 and CDR2 from the germline V gene are SGHAT and FQNNGV. The V and J ends lost 0 bases and 2 bases respectively, with 14 bases between them. The CDR3 DNA reads TGTGCCAGCAGCTTAGAATTGGACCCCGGGGCCTACGAGCAGTACTTC. Amino acid sequence: CASSLELDPGAYEQYF.

In the case of this clone: Other DNA variants within this sample encode the same CDR3. The genes are TRBV9 and TRBJ1-1; perhaps TRBD1 as D (6 bases). CDR1 and CDR2 (germline): SGDLS, YYNGEE. This CDR3 has 15 amino acids. The V end was cut by 0 bases, the J end by 1 base, with 10 bases between. The chain's CDR3 is CASSVGGGQNTEAFF. CDR3 sequence (DNA): TGTGCCAGCAGCGTAGGAGGGGGACAGAACACTGAAGCTTTCTTT.

The chain recombines TRBV6-5 with TRBJ1-1; 8 bases are a match to TRBD1. This CDR3 is 16 amino acids long. V shed 2 bases, J shed 5 bases, and the junction held 10 bases outside the gene matches. Germline V gives CDR1 MNHEY, CDR2 SVGAGI. In DNA form, the CDR3 reads TGTGCCAGCAGTTACGACAGGGGCCGTAGGGAGACTGAAGCTTTCTTT. Encoded protein: CASSYDRGRRETEAFF.

The chain couples TRBV2 to TRBJ1-1, with D tentatively TRBD1 (5 bases). The V end lost 7 bases, the J end lost 1 base, and 16 bases lay between the germline ends. From germline, CDR1 is SNHLY and CDR2 FYNNEI. CDR3 length: 15 amino acids. The chain's CDR3 is CASKAGGGRNTEAFF. The CDR3, as DNA: TGTGCCAGCAAGGCCGGGGGAGGTCGGAACACTGAAGCTTTCTTT.

The chain employs TRBV11-2 and TRBJ2-1, with a possible D match to TRBD1 (5 bases). CDR1 and CDR2 (germline): SGHAT, FQNNGV. The CDR3 has 15 residues. Trimming shortened V by 2 bases and J by 4 bases, and 12 bases separated the two germline ends. CDR3: CASSLQRQKYNEQFF. The CDR3, as DNA: TGTGCCAGCAGCTTACAACGACAGAAATACAATGAGCAGTTCTTC.

The V call is TRBV6-5, the J call TRBJ1-1, with D unresolved. Germline-derived CDR1 and CDR2 are MNHEY and SVGAGI. V lost 0 bases and J lost 4, with 15 bases in between. CDR3 length: 16 amino acids. The CDR3 here is CASSYSMRGSGTEAFF. CDR3 sequence (DNA): TGTGCCAGCAGTTACTCGATGAGAGGGTCAGGCACTGAAGCTTTCTTT.

The chain is built from TRBV25-1 and TRBJ2-7; tentative D call: TRBD2 (6 bases). V lost 2 bases and J 10 bases, leaving 15 bases between the germline ends. This CDR3 comprises 13 residues. Germline CDR1 MGHDK, CDR2 SYGVNS. CDR3 nucleotide sequence: TGTGCCAGCAGTGAAGGCCCTAGGAGGGGACAGTACTTC. This sequence encodes CASSEGPRRGQYF.

The chain links TRBV2 to TRBJ2-1; D is undetermined. The CDR3 length is 13 residues. Germline CDR1 is SNHLY and CDR2 is FYNNEI. V was pared by 7 bases and J by 0 bases, with 7 bases between. DNA for the CDR3: TGTGCCAGCATCATTAGCTCCTACAATGAGCAGTTCTTC. As protein: CASIISSYNEQFF.

Of note for this clone: Relative to the germline gene, one junction end is altered; a read error may explain this. The chain joins TRBV28 to TRBJ2-3, with 9 bases that match TRBD2. The CDR3 is 14 residues long. CDR1 and CDR2 (germline): MDHEN, SYDVKM. This chain's CDR3 is CAISSGSETDTQYF. CDR3 bases: TGTGCCATCAGTAGCGGGAGTGAAACAGATACGCAGTATTTT.

This clone was seen a few times. The rearrangement links TRBV2 to TRBJ1-2; 9 bases are shared with TRBD1. The CDR3 contains 14 residues. Trimming at V came to 5 bases and at J to 5 bases, leaving 6 bases not matched to a gene. In germline, CDR1 is SNHLY, CDR2 FYNNEI. The CDR3 DNA sequence: TGTGCCAGCAGTACGGGACAGGGTGGATATGGCTACACCTTC. As protein: CASSTGQGGYGYTF.

The V and J genes are TRBV29-1 and TRBJ2-2, with unresolved D. Germline V gene lookup returns CDR1 SQVTM and CDR2 ANQGSEA. Trimming removed 3 bases at V and 1 base at J, with 6 bases between. The CDR3 length is 13 residues. This chain's CDR3 is CSVDVMNTGELFF. For the CDR3, the DNA is TGCAGCGTTGACGTAATGAACACCGGGGAGCTGTTTTTT.

The V call is TRBV7-2, the J call TRBJ2-7, with 11 bases identical to TRBD2. The germline CDR1 and CDR2 sequences are SGHTA and FQGNSA. The CDR3 extends over 16 amino acids. V lost 0 bases and J lost 4; bases outside the gene matches: 5. The CDR3 here is CASSLALSSGRYEQYF. The CDR3 nucleotides are TGTGCCAGCAGCTTAGCGTTGTCTAGCGGGAGGTACGAGCAGTACTTC.

This clone was counted between two and nine times. The chain carries TRBV9 and TRBJ1-1; D is undetermined. The germline V gene has CDR1 SGDLS and CDR2 YYNGEE. The ends were cut back, 4 bases at V and 0 bases at J, with 13 bases in the middle. The CDR3 contains 15 residues. CDR3 loop: CASSPIGRMNTEAFF. CDR3 DNA sequence: TGTGCCAGCAGCCCCATCGGGAGAATGAACACTGAAGCTTTCTTT.

This clone was observed a handful of times. The chain joins TRBV5-1 to TRBJ2-7; 11 positions agree with TRBD2. The CDR3 spans 15 residues. Germline CDR1 is SGHRS and CDR2 is YFSETQ. V lost 4 bases to trimming and J lost 3 bases; unmatched junction nucleotides: 6. DNA of the CDR3: TGCGCCAGCAGCCCGCAACTAGCGGGAGTCTACGAGCAGTACTTC. As protein: CASSPQLAGVYEQYF.